This paragraph covers one T cell receptor beta chain sequence. Its antigen is still unknown. Generated by immunoSEQ multiplex PCR, the TCRdb table keeps only in-frame clones and is missing some. The data contain some 120,000 clones, 90% of them singletons. Germline CDR1 is SGHTA and CDR2 is FQGNSA. This CDR3 is 16 amino acids long. Trimming pared 0 bases from V and 5 bases from J, leaving 17 bases between. This sample is drawn from a study of graft-versus-host responses after intestinal transplantation. Study-wide context: Each transplant was multivisceral, liver-intestinal, or isolated intestinal.

Study-level results: Maximum circulating GvH clone levels tracked with early post-transplant HvG decreases.

The receptor's source is a human donor who received an intestinal transplant. The source was unstimulated CD4+ T cells sorted from spleen or lymph node cells, collected before intestinal transplant. The chain carries TRBV7-2 and TRBJ2-7, with D maybe TRBD1 (6 bases). The CDR3 nucleotides are TGTGCCAGCAGCTTAGCGGGGGCCAACCATATTGACGAGCAGTACTTC. It yields the protein CASSLAGANHIDEQYF.